A single sample is the source of the 6 T cell receptor beta chains below, sequenced in a study of blood T cells in healthy people across ages. Combining a sample-barcoded 5' primer with a J-beta primer mix, a second PCR ran for roughly 7 to 12 cycles. TCRdb passed the 5' RACE reads through MiXCR, listing each CDR3 protein once. This repertoire shows 630,000 or so distinct CDR3 sequences, about 34% found once; its top ten account for 15%. Source material: blood. Source of these receptors: a woman aged 80 or older in good health.

Ten or more counts support this clonotype. The chain links TRBV20-1 to TRBJ2-5; 9 nucleotides agree with TRBD1. V trimming: 6 bases; J trimming: 5 bases; junction bases outside the gene matches: 13. CDR3 size: 15 residues. Germline values: CDR1 DFQATT, CDR2 SNEGSKA (reference sequence). The CDR3 DNA sequence: TGCAGTGCCGCCACCCCACAGGGGGCGCGGGAGACCCAGTACTTC. Translation gives CSAATPQGARETQYF.

The rearrangement uses TRBV7-2 and TRBJ2-3; 8 bases align to TRBD2. CDR1 and CDR2 from the germline V gene are SGHTA and FQGNSA. V was pared by 6 bases and J by 4 bases, with 9 bases of the junction left unmatched. The CDR3 length is 15 residues. Here the CDR3 reads CASRRLASGPDTQYF. CDR3 nucleotide sequence: TGTGCCAGCAGAAGACTAGCGTCGGGGCCAGATACGCAGTATTTT. The full variable domain, rest sourced from reference TRBV7-2 and TRBJ2-3, is GAGVSQSPSNKVTEKGKDVELRCDPISGHTALYWYRQSLGQGLEFLIYFQGNSAPDKSGLPSDRFSAERTGGSVSTLTIQRTQQEDSAVYLCASRRLASGPDTQYFGPGTRLTVL.

This clonotype has only a few counts. The CDR3 DNA sequence: TGCGCCAGCAGCTCTCTACAGGGTGGCGGGGGCTGGGTTGAGCAGTTCTTC. Protein: CASSSLQGGGGWVEQFF. The J gene is TRBJ2-1, the V gene TRBV5-1; D is perhaps TRBD2 (7 bases). The CDR3 totals 17 residues. V shed 3 bases and J shed 9 bases, with 25 bases lying between them. The germline V gene encodes CDR1 SGHRS and CDR2 YFSETQ.

This clonotype was found a few times. The chain combines TRBV4-2 with TRBJ1-6; D gene uncertain. The length of the CDR3 is 16 residues. Trimming left V 0 bases short and J 4 bases short, with 10 bases between. Germline V gives CDR1 LGHNA, CDR2 YNFKEQ. The CDR3 coding sequence is TGTGCCAGCAGCCAAGATCAGGCAGGATATAATTCACCCCTCCACTTT. Amino acid sequence: CASSQDQAGYNSPLHF.

The V gene is TRBV10-3, the J gene TRBJ1-4; TRBD1 matches 8 bases. The V gene end was trimmed by 2 bases and the J gene end by 8 bases; junction bases not matched to a gene: 7. The CDR3 totals 15 residues. Germline V lookup: CDR1 ENHRY, CDR2 SYGVKD. CDR3 sequence reads: CAISEGRGREEKLFF. In DNA form, the CDR3 reads TGTGCCATCAGTGAGGGCAGGGGGCGGGAAGAAAAACTGTTTTTT.

The CDR3 loop is CASSEVTAEAFF. The DNA for the CDR3 is TGTGCCAGCAGTGAAGTTACGGCAGAAGCTTTCTTT. The chain joins TRBV6-1 to TRBJ1-1; no clear D. The V and J ends lost 1 base and 8 bases respectively, with 8 bases between them. Germline V gene lookup returns CDR1 MNHNS and CDR2 SASEGT. The CDR3 runs to 12 residues.